This T cell receptor beta chain appears in the sequencing data of a study of cytomegalovirus exposure and HLA in healthy donors. V lost 4 bases, J lost 4 bases, and 3 bases lay in between. In germline, CDR1 is SGHTS, CDR2 YDEGEE. The CDR3 has 11 amino acids. Regarding the study as a whole: Versus the approximately 720-donor mean, an Asian-associated ancestry cluster reportedly showed fewer N-insertions in a later analysis. Whilst most TCR sequences proved rare, a subset of public TCRs occurred across many donors. DRB1 had the most TCR associations and HLA-C the fewest, a later analysis found, with rates varying by HLA locus. TCR beta sequences reportedly predicted most subjects' HLA-A and HLA-B alleles accurately.

Comment on this clone: The antigen remains unidentified.

The PCR employed 60 Vbeta primers together with 13 Jbeta primers. Clones were read by immunoSEQ multiplex PCR, and TCRdb kept only the in-frame ones, dropping some. The table shows 160,000 or so clones, with roughly 80% occurring only once. This TCR came from a woman aged 30 to 39 in good health and CMV-seropositive. Material for sequencing was PBMCs. The V and J genes are TRBV5-8 and TRBJ1-5, with no clear D. The CDR3, as DNA: TGTGCCAGCAGCCTGAATCAGCCCCAGCATTTT. As protein: CASSLNQPQHF. The full variable domain, in which reference TRBV5-8 and TRBJ1-5 provide the parts outside the CDR3, is EAGVTQSPTHLIKTRGQQATLRCSPISGHTSVYWYQQALGLGLQFLLWYDEGEERNRGNFPPRFSGRQFPNYSSELNVNALELEDSALYLCASSLNQPQHFGDGTRLSIL.